This record covers a single TCR beta chain. The antigen remains undetermined. Its ends do not fully match the called genes, so a read error is possible. There are 14 residues in the CDR3. The germline CDR1 and CDR2 sequences are MGHRA and YSYEKL. This sample stems from a study of cytomegalovirus exposure and HLA in healthy donors. Findings and limits, study-wide: Cytomegalovirus status was reportedly diagnosed by the classifier with high sensitivity and specificity. As a later analysis revealed, most CMV-associated TCR beta chains appeared HLA-restricted.

13 Jbeta primers and 60 Vbeta primers were used for the PCR. Libraries were prepared by immunoSEQ multiplex PCR; TCRdb keeps only in-frame clonotypes and omits some of them. The table has just over 70,000 clones, 74% seen once. This receptor was taken from a human donor in good health. The sequencing input was PBMCs. The gene calls are TRBV4-1 and TRBJ1-5, with a possible D match to TRBD1 (6 bases). CDR3 protein: CASSKEQGSQPQHF. CDR3 in DNA: TGCGCCAGCAGCAAAGAACAGGGCAGTCAGCCCCAGCATTTT.